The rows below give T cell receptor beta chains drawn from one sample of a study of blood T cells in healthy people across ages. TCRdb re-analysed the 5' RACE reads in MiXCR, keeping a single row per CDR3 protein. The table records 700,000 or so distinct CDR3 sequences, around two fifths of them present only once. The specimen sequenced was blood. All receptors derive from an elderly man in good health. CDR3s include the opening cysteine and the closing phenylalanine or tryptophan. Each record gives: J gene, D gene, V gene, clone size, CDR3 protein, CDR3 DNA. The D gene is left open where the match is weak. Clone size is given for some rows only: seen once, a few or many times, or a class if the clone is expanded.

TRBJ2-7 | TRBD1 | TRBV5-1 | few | CASSAPSGQGYEQYF | TGCGCCAGCAGCGCTCCGTCGGGACAGGGCTACGAGCAGTACTTC
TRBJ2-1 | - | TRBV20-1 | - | CGAHRLGFSSSTDNEQFF | TGCGGTGCTCACCGCCTGGGGTTTTCGTCCTCCACTGACAATGAGCAGTTCTTC
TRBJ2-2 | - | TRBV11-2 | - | CASSPSRGRGTGELFF | TGTGCCAGCAGCCCGAGCCGGGGGCGAGGCACCGGGGAGCTGTTTTTT
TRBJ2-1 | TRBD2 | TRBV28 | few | CASSLPRTSGRPSSYNEQFF | TGTGCCAGCAGTTTACCTCGGACTAGCGGGAGGCCAAGCTCCTACAATGAGCAGTTCTTC
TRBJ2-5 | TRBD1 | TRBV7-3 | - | CASSLGGQGGATQYF | TGTGCCAGCAGCTTGGGAGGACAGGGTGGTGCGACCCAGTACTTC
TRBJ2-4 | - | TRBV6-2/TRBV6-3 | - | CAIWDHKNIQYF | TGTGCCATCTGGGACCATAAAAACATTCAGTACTTC
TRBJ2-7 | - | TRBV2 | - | CASSERGYEQYF | TGTGCCAGCAGTGAACGTGGCTACGAGCAGTACTTC
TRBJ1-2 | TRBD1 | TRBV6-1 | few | CASLQVRGQSNYGYTF | TGTGCCAGCCTACAAGTTAGGGGGCAAAGTAACTATGGCTACACCTTC
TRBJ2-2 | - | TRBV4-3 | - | CASSQGGQNTGELFF | TGCGCCAGCAGCCAAGGGGGACAAAACACCGGGGAGCTGTTTTTT
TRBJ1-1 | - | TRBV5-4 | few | CASSTNTEAFF | TGTGCCAGCAGCACCAACACTGAAGCTTTCTTT
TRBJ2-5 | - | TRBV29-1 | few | CSVRVSRETQYF | TGCAGCGTCCGTGTCTCACGAGAGACCCAGTACTTC
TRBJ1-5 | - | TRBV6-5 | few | CASSNSGPNQPQHF | TGTGCCAGCAGTAACTCTGGACCCAATCAGCCCCAGCATTTT
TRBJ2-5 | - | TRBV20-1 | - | CSARGTPGVRETQYF | TGCAGTGCTAGAGGGACCCCGGGGGTGAGGGAGACCCAGTACTTC
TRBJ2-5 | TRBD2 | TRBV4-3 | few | CASSQGLAGVEETQYF | TGCGCCAGCAGCCAGGGACTAGCGGGGGTGGAAGAGACCCAGTACTTC
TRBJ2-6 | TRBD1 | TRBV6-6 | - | CASSYTGAGANVLAF | TGTGCCAGCAGTTACACAGGGGCTGGGGCCAACGTCCTGGCTTTC